A single T cell receptor (beta chain) is shown here with its context. This table comes from immunoSEQ multiplex PCR, and its TCRdb copy is limited to in-frame clones, with some not included. This sample has some 270,000 clones, with around 82% found just once. This entry is derived from a study of blood T cell repertoires in COVID-19. Unmatched junction bases numbered 5, after V lost 6 bases and J lost 4 bases. The V gene's germline CDR1 is SGHAT and CDR2 FQNNGV. This CDR3 comprises 13 residues. This chain joins TRBV11-2 and TRBJ2-5, with 7 bases matching TRBD2. The sequenced material came from peripheral blood. The clonotype was recovered from a person aged 65 to 79 with COVID-19, enrolled during active disease. Written as DNA, the CDR3 is TGTGCCAGCAGAAAGGGAGGGGCAGAGACCCAGTACTTC. It codes for CASRKGGAETQYF.